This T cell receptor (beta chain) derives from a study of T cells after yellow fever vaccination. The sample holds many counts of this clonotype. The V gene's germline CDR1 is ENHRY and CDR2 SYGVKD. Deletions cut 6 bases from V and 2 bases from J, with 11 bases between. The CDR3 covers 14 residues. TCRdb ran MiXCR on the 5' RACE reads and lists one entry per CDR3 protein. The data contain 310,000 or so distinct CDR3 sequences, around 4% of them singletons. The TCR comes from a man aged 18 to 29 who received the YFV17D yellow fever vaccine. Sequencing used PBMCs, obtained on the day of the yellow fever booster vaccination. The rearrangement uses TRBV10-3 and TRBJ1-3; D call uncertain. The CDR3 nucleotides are TGTGCCATCAGGCCGGCCCCAACTGGAAACACCATATATTTT. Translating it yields CAIRPAPTGNTIYF.